This T cell receptor (beta chain) came from a study of shared clonotypes between healthy human individuals. General study findings and limits: Generally, naive subsets (rather than memory subsets) showed larger estimated richness.

Researchers divided each subset's genomic DNA evenly across several immunoSEQ plates. Around 30,000 T cell genomes, or about 200 ng DNA, went into the sorted-subset replicate PCRs. Using immunoSEQ multiplex PCR, the repertoire was profiled, and TCRdb retains in-frame clones only, with some absent. The repertoire has 950,000 to 1,100,000 clones, approximately 76% of them found once; the top ten carry 1.4% to 1.5%. A word on this clone: The target antigen is unknown.

Germline CDR1 SGHKS, CDR2 YYEKEE (reference sequence). V was cut by 1 base and J by 7 bases, with 29 bases left in between. This CDR3 is built from 20 residues. This sequence originates from a man aged 18 to 30 in good health. The sequenced sample consisted of memory CD4+ T cells sorted from blood. Subset specified: CD45RA-negative fraction. This chain uses TRBV5-5 with TRBJ1-4, with D uncertain. CDR3 DNA: TGTGCCAGCAGCTTGAGGTTGGGAGGCTACAGCAACCCCGGGAGTGAAAAACTGTTTTTT. It encodes CASSLRLGGYSNPGSEKLFF.